This entry describes one T cell receptor (beta chain). This specimen belongs to a study of T cell changes during pregnancy in multiple sclerosis. The V and J ends lost 5 bases and 1 base respectively, with 13 bases between them. The germline gives CDR1 SGDLS, CDR2 YYNGEE. This CDR3 contains 15 residues. Profiled with immunoSEQ multiplex PCR; TCRdb holds only in-frame clones, not every one. The sample holds under 80,000 clones, more than 90% seen once. V usage is TRBV9 and J usage is TRBJ2-1; TRBD2 is a possible D gene (6 bases). The sequence came from a female donor in good health, enrolled as a control in a pregnancy study. The sample was peripheral blood, taken after pregnancy. The CDR3 coding sequence is TGTGCCAGCAGAAGCTCCGGGACTTCCTACAATGAGCAGTTCTTC. Translated: CASRSSGTSYNEQFF.